The clone carrying this T cell receptor (beta chain) occurred a few times. The repertoire was sequenced with immunoSEQ multiplex PCR; TCRdb's copy has only in-frame clones and lacks some. Of 90,000 or so clones in the sample, roughly 88% were seen once. The CDR3 has 15 amino acids. Losses at the gene ends were 8 bases for V and 4 bases for J; bases not matched to a gene: 8. Germline CDR1 reads SEHNR; CDR2 reads FQNEAQ (reference sequence). The sample is drawn from a study of blood T cell repertoires in COVID-19. The rearrangement uses TRBV7-9 and TRBJ2-2, with 9 nucleotides matching TRBD1. This receptor was obtained from a man in his fifties with active COVID-19. The sequenced sample consisted of peripheral blood. CDR3 protein: CASGHRGPGTGELFF. As DNA, the CDR3 is TGTGCCAGCGGACACAGGGGGCCAGGCACCGGGGAGCTGTTTTTT. The whole variable domain, filled in from reference TRBV7-9 and TRBJ2-2, reads DTGVSQNPRHKITKRGQNVTFRCDPISEHNRLYWYRQTLGQGPEFLTYFQNEAQLEKSRLLSDRFSAERPKGSFSTLEIQRTEQGDSAMYLCASGHRGPGTGELFFGEGSRLTVL.